The 8 T cell receptor beta chains below were found in one sample sequenced in a study of T-cell reconstitution after alpha-beta-depleted transplantation in children. During its preparation, the TCRbeta library received unique molecular identifiers. TCRdb reprocessed the PCR reads via MiXCR and lists one record per CDR3 protein. The table records around 400,000 distinct CDR3 sequences, about 20% of them present only once. The specimen was PBMCs from the stem cell graft donor, collected from the stem cell graft. The origin of the receptors is a human donor who donated a stem cell graft to a child with acute myeloid leukemia.

This clonotype has at least ten counts. The chain is built from TRBV29-1 and TRBJ2-7; 8 nucleotides align to TRBD1. The CDR3 contains 13 residues. CDR1 is SQVTM and CDR2 is ANQGSEA in the germline V gene. V lost 0 bases, J lost 6 bases, and 4 bases stayed unmatched. CDR3 protein: CSVEETGAGEQYF. The CDR3 DNA follows: TGCAGCGTTGAAGAGACAGGGGCGGGCGAGCAGTACTTC.

The chain carries TRBV28 and TRBJ1-4, with a possible D match to TRBD1 (5 bases). Germline loops: CDR1 MDHEN, CDR2 SYDVKM. The V gene lost 2 bases and the J gene lost 8 bases, with 15 bases spanning the gap. The CDR3 contains 15 residues. The CDR3 bases are TGTGCCAGCAGTTTAATAAGGCAGGGCTGGGAAAAACTGTTTTTT. Translated, it gives CASSLIRQGWEKLFF.

The chain joins TRBV7-9 to TRBJ2-5, with no clear D. CDR1 SEHNR and CDR2 FQNEAQ come from the germline V gene (reference sequence). Trimming left V 1 base short and J 5 bases short, with 14 bases between. CDR3 length equals 15 residues. Written as DNA, the CDR3 is TGTGCCAGCAGCTTAGAAAAGGGTAGCTGGGAGACCCAGTACTTC. It encodes CASSLEKGSWETQYF.

V and J are TRBV12-3 or TRBV12-4 and TRBJ1-4, with D unresolved. The CDR3 is 14 residues long. Trimming cost V 3 bases and J 5 bases, with 10 bases left between them. The CDR3 here is CASSFGERNEKLFF. CDR3 bases: TGTGCCAGCAGTTTTGGCGAAAGGAATGAAAAACTGTTTTTT.

This clonotype has only a few counts. The chain uses TRBV4-2 and TRBJ2-1, with 8 bases lining up with TRBD2. This CDR3 is 15 amino acids long. V gave up 1 base and J gave up 7 bases; unmatched junction bases: 6. The germline V gene has CDR1 LGHNA and CDR2 YNFKEQ. The CDR3 loop is CASSQGSVAGNEQFF. The DNA of the CDR3 is TGTGCCAGCAGCCAAGGGTCGGTAGCGGGAAATGAGCAGTTCTTC.

This clonotype was found a few times. As DNA, the CDR3 is TGTGCCAGCAGCTTAACAGGGGAGGCAGATACGCAGTATTTT. This codes for CASSLTGEADTQYF. V gene TRBV13 combines with J gene TRBJ2-3; tentatively, D is TRBD1 (7 bases). V lost 2 bases and J lost 4, with 10 bases in between. The CDR3 length is 14 residues. Germline lookup yields CDR1 PRHDT and CDR2 FYEKMQ (reference sequence).

Worth noting for this clonotype: The CDR3 does not close with the conserved phenylalanine or tryptophan, likely indicating a read error. The chain combines TRBV28 with TRBJ2-7; D is possibly TRBD2 (6 bases). V was trimmed by 8 bases and J by 1 base, leaving 15 bases between them. The germline V gene has CDR1 MDHEN and CDR2 SYDVKM. CDR3 length equals 14 residues. In nucleotides, the CDR3 is TGTGCCAGCCAAGGGACCGGGGGTTCCTACGAGCAGTACATC. Amino acid sequence: CASQGTGGSYEQYI.

The rearrangement links TRBV19 to TRBJ2-7; 7 positions agree with TRBD1. With 8 bases clipped from V and 2 bases from J, the junction kept 3 bases outside the gene matches. The germline CDR1 and CDR2 sequences are LNHDA and SQIVND (reference sequence). The CDR3 has 12 amino acids. The CDR3 region is CASRDRTYEQYF. The CDR3 DNA is TGTGCCAGTCGGGACAGAACCTACGAGCAGTACTTC.